The rows below give T cell receptor beta chains drawn from one sample of a study of blood T cell repertoires in COVID-19. Method: immunoSEQ multiplex PCR; TCRdb's copy keeps in-frame clones and lacks some. The table includes about 410,000 clones, less than 95% detected once. The material sequenced was PBMCs or T cells enriched from blood (not recorded which). These receptors were taken from a man between 18 and 35 years old who had recovered from COVID-19. The CDR3 runs from the conserved cysteine through the conserved F or W. A D gene is named only where the DNA matches it firmly. Size tells how often a clone was seen (once, few, many) or the class of an expanded clone, and some rows leave it out.

>TRBJ2-4|-|TRBD1|TRBV2
CATSQGTKNIQYF
TGTGCCACCTCACAGGGGACCAAAAACATTCAGTACTTC
>TRBJ2-5|-|-|TRBV5-4
CASSSGVGAETQYF
TGTGCCAGCAGCTCCGGGGTGGGTGCAGAGACCCAGTACTTC
>TRBJ2-2|once|TRBD2|TRBV19
CASSSLAGVVTGELFF
TGTGCCAGTAGTTCACTAGCGGGAGTGGTCACCGGGGAGCTGTTTTTT
>TRBJ1-5|-|-|TRBV7-6
CASSFTGTQPQHF
TGTGCCAGCAGCTTTACAGGGACCCAGCCCCAGCATTTT
>TRBJ2-2|-|-|TRBV7-8
CASSHRSGELFF
TGTGCCAGCAGCCATCGGAGCGGGGAGCTGTTTTTT
>TRBJ2-1|-|TRBD2|TRBV28
CASSFLAGPGRIDEQFF
TGTGCCAGCAGTTTCCTAGCGGGTCCTGGACGCATCGATGAGCAGTTCTTC
>TRBJ2-6|-|TRBD2|TRBV28
CASTGTSGNSGANVLTF
TGTGCCAGCACCGGGACTAGCGGGAACTCTGGGGCCAACGTCCTGACTTTC
>TRBJ1-6|-|-|TRBV25-1
CASSEAPPPSPLHF
TGTGCCAGCAGTGAGGCCCCACCTCCGTCACCCCTCCACTTT
>TRBJ2-1|-|-|TRBV7-3
CASSTYRSRYNEQFF
TGTGCCAGCAGCACGTATAGGAGCAGATACAATGAGCAGTTCTTC
>TRBJ1-4|-|TRBD1|TRBV7-9
CASSLRTGRVATNEKLFF
TGTGCCAGCAGCTTAAGGACAGGTCGAGTTGCAACTAATGAAAAACTGTTTTTT
>TRBJ2-5|-|-|TRBV3-1/TRBV3-2
CASSRLLQETQYF
TGTGCCAGCAGTCGACTTCTACAAGAGACCCAGTACTTC
>TRBJ1-1|-|TRBD1|TRBV4-1
CASSQVADREVSYGHTEAFF
TGCGCCAGCAGCCAAGTAGCAGACAGGGAGGTTTCTTATGGGCACACTGAAGCTTTCTTT
>TRBJ1-1|-|-|TRBV12-3/TRBV12-4
CASSSGVSEAFF
TGTGCCAGCAGTTCAGGGGTATCTGAAGCTTTCTTT
>TRBJ2-5|-|-|TRBV27
CASSWGRRETQYF
TGTGCCAGCAGTTGGGGCAGGCGAGAGACCCAGTACTTC
>TRBJ2-5|-|TRBD2|TRBV6-2/TRBV6-3
CASSYGGRGNQETQYF
TGTGCCAGCAGTTACGGGGGGAGGGGAAACCAAGAGACCCAGTACTTC
>TRBJ1-4|once|TRBD1|TRBV29-1
CSAGTGSFNEKLFF
TGCAGCGCCGGGACAGGCTCCTTTAATGAAAAACTGTTTTTT
>TRBJ1-2|once|TRBD1|TRBV5-8
CASSWGDRADYGYTF
TGTGCCAGCAGCTGGGGCGACAGGGCGGATTATGGCTACACCTTC
>TRBJ1-1|-|-|TRBV19
CASSPIRKTGNTEAFF
TGTGCCAGTAGTCCTATTCGCAAGACAGGGAACACTGAAGCTTTCTTT
>TRBJ1-4|-|-|TRBV24-1
CATSDLQSWNEKLFF
TGTGCCACCAGTGATTTGCAAAGCTGGAATGAAAAACTGTTTTTT
>TRBJ1-3|-|-|TRBV4-1
CASSYQGGVGNTIYF
TGCGCCAGCAGCTACCAAGGAGGGGTTGGAAACACCATATATTTT
>TRBJ1-1|-|-|TRBV3-1/TRBV3-2
CASSPREGESQAFF
TGTGCCAGCAGCCCCAGAGAAGGGGAATCCCAAGCTTTCTTT
>TRBJ1-6|-|-|TRBV9
CASSVAYQAGPLHF
TGTGCCAGCAGCGTAGCTTATCAGGCAGGGCCCCTCCACTTT
>TRBJ2-7|-|-|TRBV18
CASSQSRYEQYF
TGTGCCAGCTCCCAATCTAGATACGAGCAGTACTTC
>TRBJ1-2|-|-|TRBV29-1
CSVQQGTYGYTF
TGCAGCGTGCAACAGGGTACCTATGGCTACACCTTC
>TRBJ2-5|-|TRBD2|TRBV27
CASRVLSGSAETQYF
TGTGCCAGCAGGGTCCTCAGCGGGAGTGCGGAGACCCAGTACTTC
>TRBJ2-5|-|TRBD1|TRBV24-1
CATSDWRQGEETQYF
TGTGCCACCAGTGATTGGAGACAGGGTGAAGAGACCCAGTACTTC
>TRBJ2-2|-|-|TRBV30
CASNLGAHTGELFF
TGTGCCTCTAACCTGGGAGCTCACACCGGGGAGCTGTTTTTT
>TRBJ2-5|-|TRBD2|TRBV3-1/TRBV3-2
CASSQGQKGLAGGETQYF
TGTGCCAGCAGCCAAGGCCAGAAGGGACTAGCGGGAGGAGAGACCCAGTACTTC
>TRBJ2-1|-|TRBD1|TRBV5-4
CASSREGTVDEQFF
TGTGCCAGCAGTCGTGAAGGGACAGTGGATGAGCAGTTCTTC
>TRBJ1-2|once|TRBD1|TRBV4-1
CASSQGPQGAGGYTF
TGCGCCAGCAGCCAGGGCCCCCAGGGGGCGGGGGGCTACACCTTC
>TRBJ2-3|once|-|TRBV19
CASSTYHIPSARNTQYF
TGTGCCAGTAGTACCTACCACATTCCTAGCGCGCGAAATACGCAGTATTTT